The T cell receptor beta chain under discussion was sequenced for a study of T-cell reconstitution after alpha-beta-depleted transplantation in children. Molecular barcoding with unique molecular identifiers was used for the TCRbeta library. MiXCR was run by TCRdb on the PCR reads, yielding one entry per CDR3 protein. Among about 440,000 distinct CDR3 sequences listed, 43% were seen once. Study observations and caveats: Newly produced T cells mostly provided counts and TCRbeta diversity after one year, as hyperexpanded clones declined. After transplant, at about two months, alpha-beta T cells were reportedly derived from several hundred expanded graft clones.

Germline CDR1 and CDR2: SGHTA and FQGTGA. V gave up 0 bases and J gave up 2 bases, with 11 bases separating them. The CDR3 consists of 15 residues. In regard to this clonotype: Its matching antigen is unknown.

The specimen was PBMCs, collected before TCRalphabeta/CD19-depleted stem cell transplant. The gene calls are TRBV7-3 and TRBJ2-7; no definite D call. The receptor's source is a girl aged 2-10 years with aplastic anemia, due to receive a stem cell transplant. The CDR3 region is CASSLTGLGAYEQYF. CDR3 DNA: TGTGCCAGCAGCTTAACAGGGTTAGGAGCCTACGAGCAGTACTTC.